The clone carrying this T cell receptor beta chain came up once. The assay was immunoSEQ multiplex PCR, and TCRdb's table has in-frame clones only and misses some. In the table there are about 1,200 clones, around three quarters of which are singletons. The data belong to a study of preoperative IRX-2 immunotherapy in early breast cancer. Treatment in this sample: preoperative locoregional IRX-2 cytokine immunotherapy. Samples came from a phase Ib trial of preoperative locoregional IRX-2 cytokine immunotherapy. V lost 3 bases and J 4 bases, leaving 19 bases between the germline ends. Per the germline V gene, CDR1 is LNHDA and CDR2 is SQIVND (reference sequence). CDR3 length: 17 amino acids.

The TCR was taken from a human donor with breast cancer. V usage is TRBV19 and J usage is TRBJ1-5, with a weak D call TRBD1 (6 bases). The specimen was tumor tissue, collected after IRX-2 immunotherapy. The CDR3 bases are TGTGCCAGTAGTATGGGGCCAACAGGGTGGCCTAATCAGCCCCAGCATTTT. This translates into CASSMGPTGWPNQPQHF.